This T cell receptor beta chain was captured by sequencing in a study of T cell repertoires in ileal Crohn's disease. Whole-study results and caveats: High-frequency clones were more common in sorted CD8 than CD4 cells.

As concerns this clone: Its antigen is not identified.

Included were adult ileal or ileocolonic Crohn's patients indicated for ileocolonic resection. Each sample's TCRB immunosequencing used around 510 nanograms of biopsy DNA. The table came from immunoSEQ multiplex PCR; TCRdb's copy has only in-frame clones and leaves some out. This sample has 25,000 to 35,000 clones; around 80% occur once, and the top ten carry roughly 5.5%. The origin of this receptor is an adult with Crohn's disease. Material: ileal tissue.

CDR3 sequence: CASRIRVRYNSPLHF. The CDR3 DNA reads TGTGCCAGTAGAATCCGGGTCCGATATAATTCACCCCTCCACTTT. The chain couples TRBV19 to TRBJ1-6; unclear D gene. With 6 bases removed from V and 4 bases from J, the gap between germline ends came to 13 bases. The CDR3 is made up of 15 amino acids. CDR1 LNHDA and CDR2 SQIVND come from the germline V gene (reference sequence).